These T cell receptor beta chains were read from a single sample in a study of siplizumab effects on memory and regulatory T cells. Assay used: immunoSEQ multiplex PCR; TCRdb lists only in-frame clones, some missing. The sample includes some 100,000 clones, 94% of them seen just once. Sequencing was done on a sample of non-Treg CD4+ T cells sorted from blood. The origin of the receptors is a human donor in good health. The CDR3 runs from the conserved cysteine through the conserved F or W. Fields, in order: clone size, V gene, D gene, CDR3 length, J gene, CDR3 protein, CDR3 DNA. D genes are given only for firm matches. Clone size, where shown, is once, few, many, or a class for clones that have expanded.

NA	TRBV5-4	TRBD1	16	TRBJ2-1	CASSSDRVRSYNEQFF	TGTGCCAGCAGCTCTGACAGGGTCCGCTCCTACAATGAGCAGTTCTTC
NA	TRBV27	NA	16	TRBJ1-6	CASSGLAGIGNSPLHF	TGTGCCAGCAGTGGATTGGCGGGGATAGGTAATTCACCCCTCCACTTT
NA	TRBV5-4	TRBD2	14	TRBJ2-7	CASTRGGQEYEQYF	TGTGCCAGCACCCGGGGGGGGCAGGAGTACGAGCAGTACTTC
NA	TRBV6-5	NA	16	TRBJ1-4	CASSLSRTPTNEKLFF	TGTGCCAGCAGTTTATCGCGGACCCCAACTAATGAAAAACTGTTTTTT
NA	TRBV9	NA	16	TRBJ2-1	CASSLGGSNSYNEQFF	TGTGCCAGCAGCCTCGGGGGCAGTAACTCCTACAATGAGCAGTTCTTC
few	TRBV10-3	TRBD1	12	TRBJ2-7	CAIRNRGYEQYF	TGTGCCATCAGGAACAGGGGGTACGAGCAGTACTTC
NA	TRBV7-6	NA	14	TRBJ1-4	CASSLGGAHEKLFF	TGTGCCAGCAGCTTAGGGGGGGCTCATGAAAAACTGTTTTTT
NA	TRBV18	NA	13	TRBJ1-1	CASSPPPSTEAFF	TGTGCCAGCTCACCCCCCCCTTCCACTGAAGCTTTCTTT
NA	TRBV6-6	TRBD2	14	TRBJ2-2	CASSSGLASGELFF	TGTGCCAGCAGTTCCGGACTAGCATCCGGGGAGCTGTTTTTT
NA	TRBV14	NA	17	TRBJ2-7	CASSQEGGRDFTYEQYF	TGTGCCAGCAGCCAAGAAGGGGGGAGGGACTTTACCTACGAGCAGTACTTC
NA	TRBV5-4	NA	15	TRBJ2-7	CASSLGRVTSYEQYF	TGTGCCAGCAGCTTGGGGCGGGTTACGTCCTACGAGCAGTACTTC
NA	TRBV7-2	TRBD1	15	TRBJ2-1	CASSLSGGSYNEQFF	TGTGCCAGCAGCCTATCAGGGGGCTCCTACAATGAGCAGTTCTTC
NA	TRBV7-9	TRBD1	19	TRBJ2-6	CASSMFPGTGDSGANVLTF	TGTGCCAGCAGCATGTTCCCCGGGACAGGGGACTCTGGGGCCAACGTCCTGACTTTC
NA	TRBV6-1	NA	15	TRBJ1-5	CASSEARQDNQPQHF	TGTGCCAGCAGTGAAGCCCGACAGGACAATCAGCCCCAGCATTTT
few	TRBV28	TRBD2	13	TRBJ2-1	CASQTSDYNEQFF	TGTGCCAGCCAAACTAGCGATTACAATGAGCAGTTCTTC
NA	TRBV9	TRBD2	15	TRBJ2-1	CASSATSGSHNEQFF	TGTGCCAGCAGCGCGACTAGCGGGAGCCACAATGAGCAGTTCTTC
NA	TRBV5-1	NA	14	TRBJ2-7	CASSQDRSSYEQYF	TGCGCCAGCAGCCAAGACAGGTCCTCCTACGAGCAGTACTTC
NA	TRBV5-1	NA	15	TRBJ2-7	CASSSETRSSYEQYF	TGCGCCAGCAGCTCAGAAACGAGAAGCTCCTACGAGCAGTACTTC
NA	TRBV6-5	NA	14	TRBJ1-1	CASRFRDSPVQAFF	TGTGCCAGCCGTTTCCGGGACTCCCCTGTCCAGGCTTTCTTT
NA	TRBV11-2	TRBD1	17	TRBJ2-5	CASSLGVGQGAQETQYF	TGTGCCAGCAGCTTAGGGGTGGGACAGGGGGCCCAAGAGACCCAGTACTTC
NA	TRBV5-5	NA	14	TRBJ1-1	CASSSQAMNTEAFF	TGTGCCAGCAGTTCTCAGGCTATGAACACTGAAGCTTTCTTT
NA	TRBV27	TRBD1	15	TRBJ1-1	CASSLLHGQGTEAFF	TGTGCCAGCAGTTTGCTTCATGGACAGGGCACTGAAGCTTTCTTT
NA	TRBV7-3	TRBD1	14	TRBJ1-1	CASSSQGAYTEAFF	TGTGCCAGCAGCTCGCAGGGGGCTTACACTGAAGCTTTCTTT
NA	TRBV28	NA	16	TRBJ2-2	CASSPWASENTGELFF	TGTGCCAGCAGTCCCTGGGCTAGCGAGAACACCGGGGAGCTGTTTTTT
NA	TRBV19	NA	16	TRBJ2-3	CASRDAAATGPDTQYF	TGTGCCAGCCGGGATGCCGCAGCGACGGGGCCAGATACGCAGTATTTT
NA	TRBV7-9	NA	15	TRBJ1-5	CASSDNRDSNQPQHF	TGTGCCAGCAGCGATAACAGGGATAGCAATCAGCCCCAGCATTTT
NA	TRBV19	NA	16	TRBJ2-3	CASSIGISGGTDTQYF	TGTGCCAGTAGTATAGGTATCTCCGGGGGCACAGATACGCAGTATTTT
NA	TRBV19	NA	13	TRBJ2-3	CASRTTSLDTQYF	TGTGCCAGTAGAACCACTAGCCTCGATACGCAGTATTTT
NA	TRBV20-1	NA	11	TRBJ2-7	CSASRGYEQYF	TGCAGTGCTAGCCGGGGTTACGAGCAGTACTTC
NA	TRBV6-5	NA	14	TRBJ1-5	CASSRPGVSQPQHF	TGTGCCAGCAGTCGGCCAGGGGTCTCTCAGCCCCAGCATTTT
NA	TRBV5-1	NA	18	TRBJ2-5	CASSLTGGPQRVQETQYF	TGCGCCAGCAGCTTGACCGGGGGCCCCCAGCGGGTCCAAGAGACCCAGTACTTC
NA	TRBV27	NA	13	TRBJ2-5	CASSPTVKETQYF	TGTGCCAGCAGTCCCACCGTTAAGGAGACCCAGTACTTC
NA	TRBV6-6	NA	16	TRBJ1-1	CASSYSWPGGDTEAFF	TGTGCCAGCAGTTACTCTTGGCCAGGCGGGGACACTGAAGCTTTCTTT
NA	TRBV6-5	NA	14	TRBJ2-7	CASRGTTATYEQYF	TGTGCCAGCAGGGGGACGACAGCCACCTACGAGCAGTACTTC
NA	TRBV19	NA	14	TRBJ1-2	CASSFSDGNYGYTF	TGTGCCAGTAGTTTCTCGGACGGGAACTATGGCTACACCTTC
NA	TRBV7-2	TRBD1	14	TRBJ2-7	CASSLRQGWSEQYF	TGTGCCAGCAGCCTCCGACAGGGGTGGAGCGAGCAGTACTTC
NA	TRBV5-4	TRBD2	18	TRBJ2-1	CASSHPGPTSGRAHEQFF	TGTGCCAGCAGTCACCCAGGGCCGACTAGCGGGAGGGCCCATGAGCAGTTCTTC
once	TRBV5-1	TRBD1	15	TRBJ2-2	CASSTGASDTGELFF	TGCGCCAGCAGTACAGGGGCATCGGACACCGGGGAGCTGTTTTTT
NA	TRBV9	TRBD2	19	TRBJ2-1	CASSVGGTSGRRSYNEQFF	TGTGCCAGCAGCGTAGGTGGGACTAGCGGGAGAAGGTCCTACAATGAGCAGTTCTTC
NA	TRBV7-3	NA	13	TRBJ2-2	CASSPRVTGELFF	TGTGCCAGCAGCCCTCGAGTCACCGGGGAGCTGTTTTTT
once	TRBV27	NA	12	TRBJ1-1	CASLPYGGQAFF	TGTGCCAGCCTACCTTATGGCGGTCAAGCTTTCTTT
NA	TRBV11-2	TRBD1	16	TRBJ2-4	CASSWIGGLAKNIQYF	TGTGCCAGCAGCTGGATAGGGGGCCTAGCCAAAAACATTCAGTACTTC